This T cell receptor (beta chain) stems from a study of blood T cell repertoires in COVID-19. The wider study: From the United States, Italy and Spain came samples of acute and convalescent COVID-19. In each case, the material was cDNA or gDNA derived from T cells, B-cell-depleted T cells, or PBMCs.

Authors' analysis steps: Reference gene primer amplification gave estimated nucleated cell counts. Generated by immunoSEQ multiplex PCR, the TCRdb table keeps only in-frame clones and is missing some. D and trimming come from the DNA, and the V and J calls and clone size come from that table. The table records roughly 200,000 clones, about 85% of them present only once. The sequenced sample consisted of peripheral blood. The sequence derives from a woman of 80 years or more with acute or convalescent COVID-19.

The CDR3 loop is CASSQLAGEGVGTTDTQYF. CDR3 DNA sequence: TGTGCCAGCAGCCAACTAGCGGGAGAGGGGGTGGGGACCACAGATACGCAGTATTTT. V is TRBV4-2 and J is TRBJ2-3, with 10 nucleotides matching TRBD2. The J segment lost 2 bases and the V segment lost 2 bases, leaving 13 bases of the junction unmatched. This CDR3 contains 19 residues. Germline CDR1 and CDR2: LGHNA and YNFKEQ.